The 11 T cell receptor beta chains listed next were all sequenced from one sample in a study of early T cells in non-severe SARS-CoV-2 infection. TCRdb re-called the 5' RACE reads through MiXCR, storing one row per CDR3 protein. The sample contains 55,000 to 75,000 distinct CDR3 sequences, 11% of which appear only once. Sequencing was performed on whole blood. These receptors all stem from an adult who was a healthcare worker with PCR-confirmed SARS-CoV-2 infection or an uninfected control (not recorded which).

This clonotype was observed at least ten times. The rearrangement uses TRBV28 and TRBJ1-1; D unresolved. Germline V CDR1 and CDR2: MDHEN, SYDVKM. Trimming removed 10 bases from V and 0 bases from J, with 12 bases in between. CDR3 length: 13 residues. The CDR3 DNA reads TGTGCCACAGATTACCACTTGAACACTGAAGCTTTCTTT. This sequence encodes CATDYHLNTEAFF.

This clonotype was seen more than once but under ten times. The genes are TRBV4-1 and TRBJ2-4; no definite D call. The CDR3 is 13 residues long. Between the trimmed V and J ends, which lost 2 bases and 7 bases, there was a span of 9 bases. Per the germline V gene, CDR1 is MGHRA and CDR2 is YSYEKL. CDR3 sequence reads: CASSQTTVNIQYF. The CDR3 coding sequence is TGCGCCAGCAGCCAAACCACAGTGAACATTCAGTACTTC.

The J gene is TRBJ1-1, the V gene TRBV2, with D possibly being TRBD1 (6 bases). Trimming left V 5 bases short and J 0 bases short, with 10 bases between. Germline values: CDR1 SNHLY, CDR2 FYNNEI. This CDR3 contains 14 residues. The CDR3 coding sequence is TGTGCCAGCAGTCGCAGGGGCTTGAACACTGAAGCTTTCTTT. Protein: CASSRRGLNTEAFF.

With regard to this clonotype: This may arise from a read error, as a much more abundant clone is one base away. The chain combines TRBV28 with TRBJ2-7; D unclear. There are 11 residues in the CDR3. In germline, CDR1 is MDHEN, CDR2 SYDVKM. The CDR3 region has the DNA TGTGCCAGCAGTAGCTCCCACGAGCAGTACTTC. Translating gives CASSSSHEQYF.

This clonotype was seen more than once but under ten times. The CDR3 does not close with the conserved phenylalanine or tryptophan, likely indicating a read error. The DNA is omitted, as the CDR3 cannot be located on it reliably, and the CDR3 follows TCRdb's listing. The J gene is TRBJ2-7, the V gene TRBV28. CDR1 is MDHEN and CDR2 is SYDVKM in the germline V gene. The CDR3 is 8 residues long, counting both termini. The CDR3 loop is CASSLKAL.

V and J are TRBV7-2 and TRBJ2-4; D is unresolved. V shed 0 bases and J shed 0 bases, with 3 bases lying between them. The CDR3 consists of 14 residues. Germline CDR1 reads SGHTA; CDR2 reads FQGNSA. CDR3 sequence: CASSLAGAKNIQYF. The CDR3 coding sequence is TGTGCCAGCAGCTTAGCGGGAGCCAAAAACATTCAGTACTTC.

This clonotype turned up a few times. This chain connects TRBV10-2 to TRBJ2-2; no definite D call. V dropped 8 bases and J dropped 1 base, with 14 bases sitting between them. There are 15 residues in the CDR3. Germline CDR1 WSHSY, CDR2 SAAADI. The CDR3 is CASLAASENTGELFF. The CDR3 DNA is TGCGCCAGCCTCGCCGCCAGCGAGAACACCGGGGAGCTGTTTTTT.

This clonotype was observed a handful of times. The chain carries TRBV5-4 and TRBJ1-1; perhaps TRBD1 as D (6 bases). Germline V gene lookup returns CDR1 SGHNT and CDR2 YYREEE (reference sequence). The CDR3 has 13 residues. The V and J ends lost 0 bases and 8 bases respectively, with 11 bases between them. DNA of the CDR3: TGTGCCAGCAGCTTGGTAACAGGGCGCGAAGCTTTCTTT. It is translated as CASSLVTGREAFF.

This chain uses TRBV5-1 with TRBJ2-1; D unresolved. V lost 0 bases, J lost 10 bases, and 8 bases lay in between. Germline CDR1 reads SGHRS; CDR2 reads YFSETQ. This CDR3 comprises 12 residues. The CDR3 coding sequence is TGCGCCAGCAGCTTGGTGCTAGAGGAGCAGTTCTTC. It encodes CASSLVLEEQFF.

The rearrangement uses TRBV9 and TRBJ1-6; D call uncertain. This CDR3 has 17 amino acids. V shed 4 bases and J shed 7 bases, with 21 bases lying between them. Germline V gene data show CDR1 as SGDLS and CDR2 as YYNGEE. CDR3 bases: TGTGCCAGCAGCCGAGGAGACCATCTTATTATGAATTCACCCCTCCACTTT. Its protein is CASSRGDHLIMNSPLHF.

The rearrangement joins TRBV9 to TRBJ2-5; 10 bases fit TRBD2. V trimming: 3 bases; J trimming: 2 bases; junction bases outside the gene matches: 22. Germline assignment: CDR1 SGDLS and CDR2 YYNGEE. This CDR3 has 21 amino acids. CDR3 residues: CASSAYPTSGKGGNSQETQYF. Here the CDR3 DNA reads TGTGCCAGCAGCGCTTACCCTACTAGCGGGAAGGGAGGGAACTCTCAAGAGACCCAGTACTTC.